These T cell receptor beta chains were read from a single sample in a study of blood T cells in healthy people across ages. One entry per CDR3 protein, called by TCRdb with MiXCR from the 5' RACE reads. The sample lists 660,000 or so distinct CDR3 sequences, 58% occurring once. Sequencing was carried out using blood. The receptors were sampled from a man aged 55 to 70 in good health. The CDR3 runs from the conserved cysteine through the conserved F or W. The D gene is left open where the match is weak. Rows give clone size only sometimes, using once, few, many, or a class for an expanded clone.

>TRBJ2-6|14|.|TRBV5-1|few
TGCGCCAGCAGCCCTACCATCGGGGCCAACGTCCTGACTTTC
CASSPTIGANVLTF
>TRBJ2-5|12|TRBD1|TRBV20-1|.
TGCAGTGCTAGAGAGACAGGGACGACCCAGTACTTC
CSARETGTTQYF
>TRBJ2-3|12|.|TRBV9|.
TGTGCCAGTGCCAGGGGCACAGATACGCAGTATTTT
CASARGTDTQYF
>TRBJ2-3|14|TRBD1|TRBV12-3/TRBV12-4|.
TGTGCCAGCAGCCTGGGACAGGGGGCCTATACGCAGTATTTT
CASSLGQGAYTQYF
>TRBJ2-3|16|TRBD2|TRBV29-1|.
TGCAGCGTTGAAGCTAGCGGGGGGACCCTCACAGATACGCAGTATTTT
CSVEASGGTLTDTQYF
>TRBJ1-2|11|.|TRBV20-1|.
TGCAGTGCTAGAGATGATTATGGCCACACCTTC
CSARDDYGHTF
>TRBJ2-5|12|.|TRBV19|few
TGTGCCAGTAATAACAACGGGGAGACCCAGTACTTC
CASNNNGETQYF
>TRBJ1-5|14|.|TRBV4-2|.
TGTGCCAGCAGCCAAGGGACAAGCAATCAGCCCCAGCATTTT
CASSQGTSNQPQHF
>TRBJ1-2|17|.|TRBV4-1|.
TGCGCCAGCAGCCAAGCTTTCGCCAGCCCTGGGTATTATGGCTACACCTTC
CASSQAFASPGYYGYTF
>TRBJ1-2|13|.|TRBV6-1|few
TGTGCCAGCAGTGAAGGGCGGAACTATGGCTACACCTTC
CASSEGRNYGYTF
>TRBJ1-2|12|.|TRBV29-1|few
TGCAGCGTCGTGGAGGTGGGGTATGGCTACACCTTC
CSVVEVGYGYTF
>TRBJ2-7|11|.|TRBV6-2/TRBV6-3|.
TGTGCCAGTTCCATAAGGGGCGAGCAGTACTTC
CASSIRGEQYF
>TRBJ2-5|16|TRBD2|TRBV6-6|few
TGTGCCAGCAGTTCCGTCGGGCGGGGGGCCCTAGAGACCCAGTACTTC
CASSSVGRGALETQYF
>TRBJ2-1|15|.|TRBV28|few
TGTGCCAGCAGGGCTGGGGAACGCTCCTACAATGAGCAGTTCTTC
CASRAGERSYNEQFF
>TRBJ2-7|14|TRBD1|TRBV6-1|.
TGTGCCAGCATCCCTACCGGGACAGGGGACGAGCAGTACTTC
CASIPTGTGDEQYF
>TRBJ2-7|14|.|TRBV20-1|.
TGCAGTGCTTTTGACAAGGGACTTACCTACGAGCAGTACTTC
CSAFDKGLTYEQYF
>TRBJ1-2|14|.|TRBV4-2|few
TGTGCCAGCAGCCAAGAGGGGGATAACTATGGCTACACCTTC
CASSQEGDNYGYTF
>TRBJ1-2|13|TRBD1|TRBV7-2|few
TGTGCCAGCAGCATACAGGGGTACTATGGCTACACCTTC
CASSIQGYYGYTF
>TRBJ2-1|15|TRBD2|TRBV27|few
TGTGCCAGCAGTTCATCTAGCGGGGGGGCTTTGGAGCAGTTCTTC
CASSSSSGGALEQFF
>TRBJ1-6|18|.|TRBV7-8|.
TGTGCCAGCAGCGCGCGGACCGCCAGACCCTCCTATAATTCACCCCTCCACTTT
CASSARTARPSYNSPLHF
>TRBJ2-3|16|.|TRBV4-2|few
TGTGCCAGCAGCCAAGATGACAGCTGGGGCACAGATACGCAGTATTTT
CASSQDDSWGTDTQYF
>TRBJ2-7|18|TRBD2|TRBV10-3|.
TGTGCCATCAAATCGGCGCCGGGCGGGGGAGGGCAGAACCACGAGCAGTACTTC
CAIKSAPGGGGQNHEQYF